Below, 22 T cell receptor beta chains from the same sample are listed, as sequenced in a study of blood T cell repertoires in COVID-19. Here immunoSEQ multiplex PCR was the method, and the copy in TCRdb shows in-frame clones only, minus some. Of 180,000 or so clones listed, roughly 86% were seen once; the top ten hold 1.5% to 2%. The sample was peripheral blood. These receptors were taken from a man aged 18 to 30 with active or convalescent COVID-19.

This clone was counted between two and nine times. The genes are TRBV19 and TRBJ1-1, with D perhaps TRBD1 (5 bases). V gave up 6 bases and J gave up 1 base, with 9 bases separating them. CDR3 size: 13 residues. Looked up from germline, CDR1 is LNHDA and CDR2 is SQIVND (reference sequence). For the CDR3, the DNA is TGTGCCAGTAGATATACAGGGAACACTGAAGCTTTCTTT. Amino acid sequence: CASRYTGNTEAFF.

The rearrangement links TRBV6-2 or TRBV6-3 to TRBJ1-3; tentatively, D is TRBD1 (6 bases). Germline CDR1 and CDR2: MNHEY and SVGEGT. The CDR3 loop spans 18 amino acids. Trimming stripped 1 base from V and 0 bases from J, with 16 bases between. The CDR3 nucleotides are TGTGCCAGCAGTTACTACCCGCGACAGGCCGGCTCTGGAAACACCATATATTTT. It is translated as CASSYYPRQAGSGNTIYF.

CDR3 sequence: CASSLASSDEQFF. The CDR3 DNA reads TGTGCCAGCAGCTTGGCCTCTAGTGATGAGCAGTTCTTC. This chain connects TRBV5-4 to TRBJ2-1; D not resolved. From germline, CDR1 is SGHNT and CDR2 YYREEE (reference sequence). Trimming left V 0 bases short and J 8 bases short, with 9 bases between. The CDR3 loop spans 13 amino acids. Together with reference TRBV5-4 and TRBJ2-1, the CDR3 gives the full variable domain: ETGVTQSPTHLIKTRGQQVTLRCSSQSGHNTVSWYQQALGQGPQFIFQYYREEENGRGNFPPRFSGLQFPNYSSELNVNALELDDSALYLCASSLASSDEQFFGPGTRLTVL.

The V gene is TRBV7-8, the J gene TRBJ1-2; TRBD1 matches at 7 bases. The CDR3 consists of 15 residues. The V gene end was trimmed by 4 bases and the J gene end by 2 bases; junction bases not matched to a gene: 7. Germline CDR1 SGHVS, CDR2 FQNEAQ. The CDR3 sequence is CASSSPGQNNYGYTF. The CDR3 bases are TGTGCCAGCAGCTCCCCGGGACAGAACAACTATGGCTACACCTTC.

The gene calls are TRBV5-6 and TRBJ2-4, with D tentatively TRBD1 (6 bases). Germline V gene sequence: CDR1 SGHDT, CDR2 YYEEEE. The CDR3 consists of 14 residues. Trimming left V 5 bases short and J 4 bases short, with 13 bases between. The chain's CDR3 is CASREQGSKNIQYF. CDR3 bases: TGTGCCAGCAGGGAACAGGGCTCAAAAAACATTCAGTACTTC. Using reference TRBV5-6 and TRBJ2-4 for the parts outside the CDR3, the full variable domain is DAGVTQSPTHLIKTRGQQVTLRCSPKSGHDTVSWYQQALGQGPQFIFQYYEEEERQRGNFPDRFSGHQFPNYSSELNVNALLLGDSALYLCASREQGSKNIQYFGAGTRLSVL.

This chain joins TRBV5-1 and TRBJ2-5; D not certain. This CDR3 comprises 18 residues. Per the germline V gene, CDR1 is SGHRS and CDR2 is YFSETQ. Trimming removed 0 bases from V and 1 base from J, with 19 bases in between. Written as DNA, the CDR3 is TGCGCCAGCAGCTTGGACCCAATTACTGCCGCGTCCCAAGAGACCCAGTACTTC. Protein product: CASSLDPITAASQETQYF.

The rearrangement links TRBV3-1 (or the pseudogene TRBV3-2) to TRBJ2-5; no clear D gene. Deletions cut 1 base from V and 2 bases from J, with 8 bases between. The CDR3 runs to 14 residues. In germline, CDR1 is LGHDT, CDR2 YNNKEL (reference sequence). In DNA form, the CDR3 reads TGTGCCAGCAGCCAAGTTAACAATCAAGAGACCCAGTACTTC. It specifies CASSQVNNQETQYF.

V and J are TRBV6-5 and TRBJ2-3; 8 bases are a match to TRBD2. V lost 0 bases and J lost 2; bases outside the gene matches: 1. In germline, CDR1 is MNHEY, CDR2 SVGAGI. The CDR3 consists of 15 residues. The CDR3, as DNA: TGTGCCAGCAGTTACTCACTAGCGGACACAGATACGCAGTATTTT. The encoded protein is CASSYSLADTDTQYF.

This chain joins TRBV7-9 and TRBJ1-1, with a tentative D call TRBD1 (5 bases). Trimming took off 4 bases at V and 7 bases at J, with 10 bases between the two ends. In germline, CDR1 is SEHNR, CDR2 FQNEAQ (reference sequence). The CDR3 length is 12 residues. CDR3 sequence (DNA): TGTGCCAGCAGCTGGAGACAGCTTGAAGCTTTCTTT. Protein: CASSWRQLEAFF.

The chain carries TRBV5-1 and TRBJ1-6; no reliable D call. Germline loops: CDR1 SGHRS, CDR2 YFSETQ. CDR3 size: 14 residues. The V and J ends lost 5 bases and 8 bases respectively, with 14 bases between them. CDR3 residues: CASRPGPWDSPLHF. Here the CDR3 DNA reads TGCGCCAGCAGACCGGGTCCCTGGGATTCACCCCTCCACTTT. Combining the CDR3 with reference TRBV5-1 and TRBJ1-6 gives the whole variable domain KAGVTQTPRYLIKTRGQQVTLSCSPISGHRSVSWYQQTPGQGLQFLFEYFSETQRNKGNFPGRFSGRQFSNSRSEMNVSTLELGDSALYLCASRPGPWDSPLHFGNGTRLTVT.

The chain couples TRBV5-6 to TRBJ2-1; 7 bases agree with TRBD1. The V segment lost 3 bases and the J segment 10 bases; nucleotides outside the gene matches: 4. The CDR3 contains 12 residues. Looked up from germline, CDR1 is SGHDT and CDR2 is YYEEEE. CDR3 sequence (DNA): TGTGCCAGCAGCTCCCGGGACAGAGAGCAGTTCTTC. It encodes CASSSRDREQFF.

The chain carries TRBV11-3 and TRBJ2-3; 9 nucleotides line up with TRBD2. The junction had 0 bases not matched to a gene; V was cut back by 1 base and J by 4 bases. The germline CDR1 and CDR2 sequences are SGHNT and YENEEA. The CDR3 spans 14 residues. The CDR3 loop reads CASSLVAGADTQYF. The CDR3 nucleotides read TGTGCCAGCAGCTTAGTAGCGGGGGCAGATACGCAGTATTTT.

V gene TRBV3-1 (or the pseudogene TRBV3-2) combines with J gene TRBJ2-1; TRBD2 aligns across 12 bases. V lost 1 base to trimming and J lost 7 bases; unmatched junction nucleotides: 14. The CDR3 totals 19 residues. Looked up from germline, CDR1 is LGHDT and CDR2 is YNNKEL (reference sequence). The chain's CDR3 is CASSQAGTSGPPIKNEQFF. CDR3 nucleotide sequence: TGTGCCAGCAGCCAAGCCGGGACTAGCGGGCCCCCAATTAAGAATGAGCAGTTCTTC.

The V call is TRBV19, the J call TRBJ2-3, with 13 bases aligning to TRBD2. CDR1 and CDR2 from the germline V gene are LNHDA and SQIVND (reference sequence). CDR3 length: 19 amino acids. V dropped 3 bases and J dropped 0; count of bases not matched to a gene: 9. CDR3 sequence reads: CASSMTSGGLFPSTDTQYF. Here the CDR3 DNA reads TGTGCCAGTAGTATGACTAGCGGGGGGCTTTTTCCCAGCACAGATACGCAGTATTTT.

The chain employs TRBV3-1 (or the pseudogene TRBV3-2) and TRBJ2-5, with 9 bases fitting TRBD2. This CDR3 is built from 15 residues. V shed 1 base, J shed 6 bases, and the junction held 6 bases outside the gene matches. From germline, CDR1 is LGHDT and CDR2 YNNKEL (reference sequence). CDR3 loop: CASSQGASGTKTQYF. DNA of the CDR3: TGTGCCAGCAGCCAAGGCGCTAGCGGGACCAAGACCCAGTACTTC.

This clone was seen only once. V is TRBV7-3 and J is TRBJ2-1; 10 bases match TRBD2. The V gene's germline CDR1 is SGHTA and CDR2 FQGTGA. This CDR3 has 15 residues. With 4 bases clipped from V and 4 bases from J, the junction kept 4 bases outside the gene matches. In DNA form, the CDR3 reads TGTGCCAGCAGCTCAACGACTAGCGGGTACAATGAGCAGTTCTTC. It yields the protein CASSSTTSGYNEQFF.

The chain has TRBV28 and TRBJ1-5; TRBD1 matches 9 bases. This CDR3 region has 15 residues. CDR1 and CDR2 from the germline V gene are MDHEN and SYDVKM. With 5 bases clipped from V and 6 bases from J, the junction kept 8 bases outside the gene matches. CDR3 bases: TGTGCCAGCAGTCAGGGGACAGGGTTTTTTCAGCCCCAGCATTTT. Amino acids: CASSQGTGFFQPQHF.

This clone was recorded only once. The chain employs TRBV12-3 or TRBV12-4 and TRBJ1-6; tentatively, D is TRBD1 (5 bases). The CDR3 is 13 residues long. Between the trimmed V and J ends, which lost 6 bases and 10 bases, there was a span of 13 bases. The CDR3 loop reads CASSTEDRSPLHF. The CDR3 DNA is TGTGCCAGCAGCACCGAAGACAGATCACCCCTCCACTTT.

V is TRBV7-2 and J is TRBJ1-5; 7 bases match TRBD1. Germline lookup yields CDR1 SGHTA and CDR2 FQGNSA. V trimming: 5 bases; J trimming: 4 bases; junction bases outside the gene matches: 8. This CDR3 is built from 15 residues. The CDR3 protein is CASSALGQANQPQHF. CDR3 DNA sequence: TGTGCCAGCAGCGCCCTAGGACAGGCTAATCAGCCCCAGCATTTT.

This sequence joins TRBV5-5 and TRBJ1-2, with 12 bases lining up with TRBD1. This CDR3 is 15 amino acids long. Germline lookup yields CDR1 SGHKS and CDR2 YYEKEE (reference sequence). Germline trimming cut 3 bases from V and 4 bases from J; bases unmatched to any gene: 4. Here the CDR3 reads CASSWDRGPSYGYTF. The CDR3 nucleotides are TGTGCCAGCAGCTGGGACAGGGGGCCCAGCTATGGCTACACCTTC.

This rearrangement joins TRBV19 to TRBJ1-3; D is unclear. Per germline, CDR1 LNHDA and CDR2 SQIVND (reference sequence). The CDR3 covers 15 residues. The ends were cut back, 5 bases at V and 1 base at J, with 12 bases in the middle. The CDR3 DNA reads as TGTGCCAGTAGTTCAACCACAGATTCTGGAAACACCATATATTTT. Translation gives CASSSTTDSGNTIYF.

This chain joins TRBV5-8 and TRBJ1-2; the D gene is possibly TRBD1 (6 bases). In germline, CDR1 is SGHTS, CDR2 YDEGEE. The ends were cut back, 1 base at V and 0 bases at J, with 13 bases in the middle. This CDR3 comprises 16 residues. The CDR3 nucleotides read TGTGCCAGCAGCTTGACACAGGGATCAGCTAACTATGGCTACACCTTC. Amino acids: CASSLTQGSANYGYTF. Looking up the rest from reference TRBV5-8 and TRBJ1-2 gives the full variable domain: EAGVTQSPTHLIKTRGQQATLRCSPISGHTSVYWYQQALGLGLQFLLWYDEGEERNRGNFPPRFSGRQFPNYSSELNVNALELEDSALYLCASSLTQGSANYGYTFGSGTRLTVV.